These 25 T cell receptor beta chains share one sample of origin, sequenced in a study of blood T cells in healthy people across ages. A sample-barcoded 5' primer and a J-beta primer mix were used in a second PCR of about 7 to 12 cycles. TCRdb re-derived calls from the 5' RACE reads in MiXCR, one entry per CDR3 protein. The sample has about 1.5 million distinct CDR3 sequences, 35% to 45% seen once; the top ten hold about 4%. Sequenced input: blood. These receptors originate from a woman younger than 30 in good health.

The V call is TRBV9, the J call TRBJ2-1; weak D call: TRBD2 (5 bases). The CDR3 is 15 residues long. V gave up 4 bases and J gave up 1 base, with 12 bases separating them. Germline-derived CDR1 and CDR2 are SGDLS and YYNGEE. CDR3 protein: CASSSRRESYNEQFF. The DNA of the CDR3 is TGTGCCAGCAGCTCCCGCCGGGAATCCTACAATGAGCAGTTCTTC. Looking up the rest from reference TRBV9 and TRBJ2-1 gives the full variable domain: DSGVTQTPKHLITATGQRVTLRCSPRSGDLSVYWYQQSLDQGLQFLIQYYNGEERAKGNILERFSAQQFPDLHSELNLSSLELGDSALYFCASSSRRESYNEQFFGPGTRLTVL.

V and J are TRBV7-9 and TRBJ1-4, with D uncertain. With 5 bases removed from V and 7 bases from J, the gap between germline ends came to 11 bases. The CDR3 has 13 amino acids. Germline loops: CDR1 SEHNR, CDR2 FQNEAQ (reference sequence). CDR3 DNA: TGTGCCAGCAGCCCACGGTGGGGTGAAAAACTGTTTTTT. Residues: CASSPRWGEKLFF. The whole variable domain, filled in from reference TRBV7-9 and TRBJ1-4, reads DTGVSQNPRHKITKRGQNVTFRCDPISEHNRLYWYRQTLGQGPEFLTYFQNEAQLEKSRLLSDRFSAERPKGSFSTLEIQRTEQGDSAMYLCASSPRWGEKLFFGSGTQLSVL.

The rearrangement uses TRBV20-1 and TRBJ1-5; 7 bases line up with TRBD1. This CDR3 has 14 residues. J was trimmed by 7 bases and V by 6 bases; bases with no gene match: 12. Germline assignment: CDR1 DFQATT and CDR2 SNEGSKA (reference sequence). The CDR3: CSAPRGAGGQPQHF. CDR3 bases: TGCAGTGCCCCGAGGGGGGCAGGGGGACAGCCCCAGCATTTT.

The CDR3 DNA sequence: TGCAGTGCAGACACCGGGACTAGCACCTACAATGAGCAGTTCTTC. It yields the protein CSADTGTSTYNEQFF. The V gene is TRBV20-1, the J gene TRBJ2-1; 9 bases line up with TRBD2. Per germline, CDR1 DFQATT and CDR2 SNEGSKA (reference sequence). The V and J ends lost 6 bases and 2 bases, in that order; junction bases with no gene match: 8. CDR3 size: 15 residues.

The chain couples TRBV7-2 to TRBJ2-2; D is uncertain. The V and J ends lost 7 bases and 2 bases respectively, with 17 bases between them. The germline gives CDR1 SGHTA, CDR2 FQGNSA. This CDR3 region has 16 residues. CDR3 DNA: TGTGCCAGCACCCCTAGTGTGACGATCAACACCGGGGAGCTGTTTTTT. As protein: CASTPSVTINTGELFF.

This rearrangement joins TRBV20-1 to TRBJ2-7; D might be TRBD2 (6 bases). The ends were cut back, 4 bases at V and 2 bases at J, with 15 bases in the middle. The germline V gene encodes CDR1 DFQATT and CDR2 SNEGSKA (reference sequence). The CDR3 sequence is 14 residues long. The CDR3 DNA follows: TGCAGTGCTACCGGGACTGCGTCTCCCTACGAGCAGTACTTC. Its translation: CSATGTASPYEQYF.

This clonotype was observed at least ten times. V and J are TRBV29-1 and TRBJ2-1; D not certain. CDR3 length equals 13 residues. The germline V gene has CDR1 SQVTM and CDR2 ANQGSEA. Trimming removed 3 bases from V and 4 bases from J, with 10 bases in between. This chain's CDR3 is CSVDRTGYNEQFF. CDR3 sequence (DNA): TGCAGCGTTGACCGGACCGGATACAATGAGCAGTTCTTC.

This clonotype was seen ten or more times. J is TRBJ2-3 and V is TRBV29-1; 7 bases align to TRBD1. This CDR3 has 13 residues. Germline V gene sequence: CDR1 SQVTM, CDR2 ANQGSEA. V lost 6 bases, J lost 0 bases, and 3 bases stayed unmatched. DNA of the CDR3: TGCAGCGTACAGGGGAGAAGCACAGATACGCAGTATTTT. It yields the protein CSVQGRSTDTQYF.

The chain carries TRBV7-9 and TRBJ2-5; weak D call: TRBD2 (5 bases). This CDR3 is built from 16 residues. Germline CDR1 is SEHNR and CDR2 is FQNEAQ (reference sequence). The V gene lost 5 bases and the J gene lost 11 bases, with 27 bases spanning the gap. CDR3 in amino acids: CASSANRGLTYNEQYF. The CDR3 coding sequence is TGTGCCAGCAGCGCCAACAGAGGGTTGACCTACAATGAGCAGTACTTC.

The gene calls are TRBV5-1 and TRBJ2-5, with unresolved D. The germline V gene has CDR1 SGHRS and CDR2 YFSETQ. The CDR3 totals 16 residues. Trimming shortened V by 5 bases and J by 4 bases, and 21 bases separated the two germline ends. Written as DNA, the CDR3 is TGCGCCAGCAGACACCCCTACCCCTCGGTTCGAGAGACCCAGTACTTC. The encoded protein is CASRHPYPSVRETQYF. The whole variable domain, filled in from reference TRBV5-1 and TRBJ2-5, reads KAGVTQTPRYLIKTRGQQVTLSCSPISGHRSVSWYQQTPGQGLQFLFEYFSETQRNKGNFPGRFSGRQFSNSRSEMNVSTLELGDSALYLCASRHPYPSVRETQYFGPGTRLLVL.

The V gene is TRBV7-2, the J gene TRBJ1-1, with a possible D match to TRBD1 (5 bases). This CDR3 is 15 amino acids long. The germline CDR1 and CDR2 sequences are SGHTA and FQGNSA. V gave up 7 bases and J gave up 0 bases, with 15 bases separating them. The CDR3: CASTTRGGLNTEAFF. The CDR3 DNA is TGTGCCAGCACTACTCGGGGGGGATTGAACACTGAAGCTTTCTTT.

This clonotype was picked up a small number of times. The chain joins TRBV9 to TRBJ2-5; a possible D gene is TRBD2 (6 bases). The CDR3 loop spans 13 amino acids. The germline gives CDR1 SGDLS, CDR2 YYNGEE. V lost 7 bases and J 3 bases, leaving 13 bases between the germline ends. The CDR3 loop is CASGRDAEETQYF. CDR3 DNA: TGTGCCAGCGGGCGGGACGCCGAAGAGACCCAGTACTTC.

This clonotype has more than one count but fewer than ten. The chain employs TRBV4-3 and TRBJ1-2; TRBD1 matches at 8 bases. This CDR3 has 16 residues. CDR1 and CDR2 (germline): LGHNA, YSLEER. The V gene end was trimmed by 2 bases and the J gene end by 5 bases; junction bases not matched to a gene: 10. CDR3 protein: CASSQTTGTGSYGYTF. The CDR3 coding sequence is TGCGCCAGCAGCCAAACAACCGGGACAGGATCTTATGGCTACACCTTC.

V and J are TRBV5-1 and TRBJ2-5, with 8 bases matching TRBD2. With 4 bases clipped from V and 4 bases from J, the junction kept 9 bases outside the gene matches. Germline CDR1 reads SGHRS; CDR2 reads YFSETQ. The CDR3 spans 15 residues. CDR3 DNA sequence: TGCGCCAGCAGCACCCAAGCGGGAGTGGGAGAGACCCAGTACTTC. It translates to CASSTQAGVGETQYF.

This clonotype appeared a few times. The chain carries TRBV5-1 and TRBJ1-2; the D gene is possibly TRBD1 (5 bases). The V gene lost 3 bases and the J gene lost 4 bases, with 13 bases spanning the gap. In germline, CDR1 is SGHRS, CDR2 YFSETQ. The CDR3 is 14 residues long. The chain's CDR3 is CASSSPRDGYGYTF. The CDR3 nucleotides are TGCGCCAGCAGCTCGCCCAGGGATGGCTATGGCTACACCTTC.

V is TRBV4-3 and J is TRBJ1-1; D not certain. CDR1 is LGHNA, CDR2 YSLEER, per germline. This CDR3 spans 14 amino acids. The V gene lost 0 bases and the J gene lost 2 bases, with 7 bases spanning the gap. The CDR3 DNA reads TGCGCCAGCAGCCAAGATACAGTAAACACTGAAGCTTTCTTT. Its protein is CASSQDTVNTEAFF.

This chain links TRBV7-8 with TRBJ2-5; 10 bases match TRBD1. The end of the DNA fits TRBJ2-7 better, so the J call may be wrong. This CDR3 region has 15 residues. The germline CDR1 and CDR2 sequences are SGHVS and FQNEAQ. The CDR3 region has the DNA TGTGCCAGCAGCTTTGACCGGGACAGGGGCTACGAGCAGTACTTC. It codes for CASSFDRDRGYEQYF.

Concerning this clonotype itself: Relative to the germline gene, one junction end is altered; a read error may explain this. This chain connects TRBV10-3 to TRBJ1-2; 9 bases align to TRBD1. This CDR3 has 15 residues. Germline V gives CDR1 ENHRY, CDR2 SYGVKD. The CDR3 DNA sequence: TGTGCCGTCAGTGAGTCGGTAACAGGGGGCTCTGGCTACACCTTC. This encodes CAVSESVTGGSGYTF.

Of note for this clonotype: With a much larger clone just one base away, this may be a read error. V gene TRBV7-9 combines with J gene TRBJ2-7, with D unresolved. The J call may be faulty, since TRBJ2-5 better matches the DNA end. This CDR3 spans 11 amino acids. Germline V gene data show CDR1 as SEHNR and CDR2 as FQNEAQ (reference sequence). The chain's CDR3 is CASSKGPTQYF. DNA of the CDR3: TGTGCCAGCAGCAAAGGTCCGACCCAGTACTTC.

In regard to this clonotype: A read error may explain this, as a much larger clone is one base away. This chain connects TRBV5-6 to TRBJ2-1; no clear D. CDR1 SGHDT and CDR2 YYEEEE come from the germline V gene. There are 13 residues in the CDR3. V lost 2 bases and J 6 bases, leaving 9 bases between the germline ends. The CDR3 coding sequence is TGTGCCAGCAGCTTTGCGGACCGCAATGAGCAGTTCTTC. Its translation is CASSFADRNEQFF.

This clonotype showed up just a few times. Sequence at one end of the junction differs from germline and may be a read error. The chain couples TRBV6-5 to TRBJ2-3; D is possibly TRBD2 (6 bases). CDR1 is MNHEY and CDR2 is SVGAGI in the germline V gene. This CDR3 has 16 amino acids. Here the CDR3 reads CASRNGGRIRTDTQYF. CDR3 in DNA: TGTGCTAGCAGAAACGGGGGAAGGATCCGCACAGATACGCAGTATTTT.

The rearrangement links TRBV5-4 to TRBJ2-7; D call uncertain. V was shortened by 5 bases and J by 7 bases, with 13 bases between the two germline ends. Looked up from germline, CDR1 is SGHNT and CDR2 is YYREEE (reference sequence). The CDR3 covers 12 residues. The CDR3 here is CASSISNNEQYF. CDR3 nucleotide sequence: TGTGCCAGCAGTATCAGCAACAATGAGCAGTACTTC.

This chain connects TRBV5-8 to TRBJ2-5; maybe TRBD1 (5 bases). The DNA end favors TRBJ2-7, so the J call may be wrong. Germline V gene lookup returns CDR1 SGHTS and CDR2 YDEGEE. This CDR3 is 14 amino acids long. The CDR3 sequence: CASSRDRRSYEQYF. CDR3 coding DNA: TGTGCCAGCAGCCGTGACAGAAGATCCTACGAGCAGTACTTC.

This clonotype was counted only a few times. The chain carries TRBV19 and TRBJ1-1, with D tentatively TRBD1 (5 bases). The CDR3 sequence is 14 residues long. Germline CDR1 LNHDA, CDR2 SQIVND (reference sequence). V lost 7 bases and J 4 bases, leaving 16 bases between the germline ends. The CDR3 region is CASKEGGVITEAFF. For the CDR3, the DNA is TGTGCCAGTAAAGAGGGAGGGGTAATCACTGAAGCTTTCTTT.

This clonotype was seen only a few times. The chain has TRBV27 and TRBJ1-5, with 7 bases aligning to TRBD1. The CDR3 extends over 16 amino acids. Per the germline V gene, CDR1 is MNHEY and CDR2 is SMNVEV (reference sequence). Trimming removed 7 bases from V and 0 bases from J; junction bases left unmatched: 9. CDR3 loop: CASKNRGLVSNQPQHF. The CDR3 DNA reads as TGTGCCAGCAAAAACAGGGGTTTGGTTAGCAATCAGCCCCAGCATTTT.